A single T cell receptor beta chain is shown here with its context. Its binding antigen is unknown. No base quality values were provided; no much bigger clone lies one nucleotide off. The collaborating institutions used their own protocols to collect whole blood in K2EDTA tubes. For TCRbeta analysis, collaborators shipped samples as frozen whole blood, isolated PBMCs, or DNA extracted from either of those sample types. V is cut by 1 base and J by 6 bases, and the space between the germline ends is 10 bases. According to the germline V gene (reference sequence), CDR1 reads LGHDT and CDR2 reads YNNKEL. Including the terminal cysteine and phenylalanine, the CDR3 comprises 13 residues. The read is trimmed to its CDR3 DNA, 39 bases read in frame from base 1. The data originate from a study of blood T cell repertoires in COVID-19 (dated by TCRdb to the early 2020s). Regarding the study in general: Samples covering the acute and convalescent phases of COVID-19 were provided by collaborators in the United States, Italy and Spain. The prospective study material was composed of cDNA or gDNA derived from T cells, B-cell-depleted T cells, or PBMCs. The dataset comprised deeply sampled blood TCRbeta repertoires from subjects exposed to, actively infected with, or recovered from COVID-19. The repertoires were released in a freely available public database meant as a resource for research on the immune response to SARS-CoV-2. Samples were obtained from the ongoing ImmuneRACE study (first 160 participants) and from approximately 1,200 subjects provided by 6 global collaborators. The sample metadata nearly always contained a de-identified subject ID, COVID-19 status, age in years and sex. Where available, HLA class I and class II types were obtained from metadata supplied by the sample provider rather than from assay-based typing.

TCRbeta CDR3 regions were amplified from genomic DNA using the immunoSEQ Assay, a bias-controlled multiplex PCR. For the original study's pipeline: The number of nucleated cells in each sample was estimated from the amplification of reference gene primers within the assay. To quantify the absolute abundance of each unique TCRbeta CDR3 rearrangement, sequence reads were collapsed and filtered. Productive Simpson clonality was computed per sample as the square root of Simpson's diversity index over productive rearrangements. TCRdb retrieved this table from immuneACCESS and kept in-frame rearrangements only. Not all clones are present; in checked studies, unresolved V genes account for under half, and no reason is known for the remainder. V, J and clone size were drawn from that table, and D and trimming were deduced from the DNA. Present in this sample are approximately 70,000 clones, 80% to 90% of which were seen just once. The ten largest clones add up to more than 6.5% of the sample.

Paper-wide results and their limitations: The quantity of clinical and demographic metadata differed by source and by participant and was supplied without curation.

The sequence is built from TRBV3-1 (or the pseudogene TRBV3-2) and TRBJ2-7; a tentative D match to TRBD2 spans 5 bases. Sequencing was done on a sample of peripheral blood. This TCR was recovered from a woman aged 80 or older with active COVID-19. The CDR3 here reads CASSQGGAREQYF. The DNA sequence is given as TGTGCCAGCAGCCAAGGGGGAGCACGCGAGCAGTACTTC.